One TCR beta chain is described in this entry. Its recognized antigen is unknown. No base quality information exists; no much larger clone differs at one position. The junction carries 17 bases between V and J, which are trimmed by 4 bases and 4 bases respectively. Including the terminal cysteine and phenylalanine, the CDR3 comprises 16 residues. Only the CDR3 portion is preserved as DNA: 48 bases, with reading frame beginning at the first base. The germline V gene specifies KGHSH as CDR1 and LQKENI as CDR2. Reading the label with the study, this specimen's time point is: pre-sensitization, week 0. What the treatment or condition label conveys for this sample: therapeutic diphenylcyclopropenone sensitization with weekly scalp DPC. Blood at each patch-test visit was drawn before the patch test was applied. Patients were considered eligible if aged 18 to 70, diagnosed with alopecia and deemed suitable for DPC therapy, and patients were excluded if pregnant. Total RNA was isolated from unfractionated whole blood collected in Tempus Blood RNA tubes.

The sample belongs to a study of human T cells and chemical hapten exposure (dated by TCRdb to the early 2020s). With regard to the full study: For sensitization, 2% DPC in acetone was applied to a roughly 2 cm by roughly 2 cm area of upper inner arm skin. Under 30 alopecia patients gave blood for TCR sequencing at one to four time points (pre-sensitization, 2, 6 and 24 weeks). Patch testing was performed on the upper back with Finn chambers containing 0.01% DPC, and the patch tests were scored after 6 days according to International Contact Dermatitis Research Group standards. Weekly therapeutic DPC doses were additionally applied to the scalp of patients throughout the roughly 23-week study period. Libraries were combined into a pool for sequencing, and differences in TCR yield between samples came mainly from small differences in library volumes within the pool. The mostly female patient cohort included alopecia areata with under or over 50% scalp involvement, alopecia totalis and alopecia universalis. In alopecia patients, the study followed how the peripheral blood TCR repertoire changed in vivo over primary and secondary sensitization to diphenylcyclopropenone (DPC), a hapten. Blood samples were taken from patients before sensitization (week 0) and then at 2, 6 and about 24 weeks after DPC sensitization. The paper as a whole reports these results and caveats: Repeated subsampling changed both the strength of the expansion versus patch-test correlation and the threshold at which the correlation became significant. A positive correlation was found between the number of PT1 expanded TCRs and patch test score, with significance reached at thresholds 8, 16 and 32 but not 4. Expanded TCRs formed significantly more large CDR3 similarity clusters than pre-sensitization or healthy control sets, consistent with antigen-driven responses. All patients had alopecia, a presumed autoimmune disease, so their immune response might differ from that of healthy individuals. DPC sensitization did not change how many TCRs were above 1 in 1000 frequency, and no evidence was found of alterations in global repertoire structure.

The method behind the library was RACE. Sequencing relied on a NextSeq 500. Library preparation attached unique molecular identifiers to individual cDNA molecules for quantitative, reproducible TCR counting. For every blood RNA sample, sequencing covered both the TCR alpha and TCR beta chains. The study's own analysis went as follows. Samples had a median of around 92,000 TCRs, with a range from about 23,224 to 750,000. V, J and CDR3 annotation of the TCR reads was carried out using the Decombinator software suite. For the PS versus PT1 abundance plots, all samples were subsampled to the same number of TCRs (28,000). Expanded TCRs were defined as absent before sensitization and observed at least eight times at the 2-week time point. The raw public reads went through TCRdb reprocessing: fastp at Q25, MiXCR clone calling, in-frame beta chains kept. Here each entry gathers all rows of one CDR3 protein and keeps the most common genes and DNA. These V and J calls rely on TCRdb rather than the paper's analysis. Counted in this sample were approximately 77,000 distinct CDR3 sequences; 11% to 15% of them appeared once. The ten largest account for around 4.2% of the sample.

The origin of this receptor is a woman aged 45 to 65 with alopecia areata. Some clones in this sample may be carry-over from other donors' samples. Sample: whole blood, taken in connection with sensitization to the hapten diphenylcyclopropenone (DPC). The sequence links TRBV18 to TRBJ1-5; a weak D assignment points to TRBD1 (5 bases agree). The CDR3: CASSQLPPEGNQPQHF. DNA sequence: TGTGCCAGCTCACAACTCCCCCCCGAGGGGAATCAGCCCCAGCATTTT.